This entry describes one T cell receptor beta chain. The record originates from a study of technical replicates of blood from a handful of donors. This CDR3 has 11 residues. V lost 5 bases and J 2 bases, leaving 3 bases between the germline ends. Looked up from germline, CDR1 is MDHEN and CDR2 is SYDVKM. Sequencing used immunoSEQ multiplex PCR; TCRdb keeps in-frame clones, though not all of them. This table has tens of thousands of clones, around 94% appearing once. The sequence came from a human donor in good health. This chain links TRBV28 with TRBJ1-2; no reliable D call. The source material was T cells isolated from PBMCs. The CDR3 is CASSPNYGYTF. CDR3 bases: TGTGCCAGCAGTCCAAACTATGGCTACACCTTC.